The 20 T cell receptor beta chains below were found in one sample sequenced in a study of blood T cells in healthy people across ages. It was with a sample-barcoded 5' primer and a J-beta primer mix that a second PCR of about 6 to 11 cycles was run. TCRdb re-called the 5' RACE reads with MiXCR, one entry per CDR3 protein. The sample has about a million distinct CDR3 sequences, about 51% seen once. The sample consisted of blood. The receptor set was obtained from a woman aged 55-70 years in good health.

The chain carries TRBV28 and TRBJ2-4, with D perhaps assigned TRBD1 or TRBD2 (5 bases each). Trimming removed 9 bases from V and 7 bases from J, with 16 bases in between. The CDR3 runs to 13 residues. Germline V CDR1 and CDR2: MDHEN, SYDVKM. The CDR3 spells CASVSWGINIQYF. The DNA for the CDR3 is TGTGCCAGTGTCTCGTGGGGGATTAACATTCAGTACTTC. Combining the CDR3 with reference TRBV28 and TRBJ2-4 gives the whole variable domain DVKVTQSSRYLVKRTGEKVFLECVQDMDHENMFWYRQDPGLGLRLIYFSYDVKMKEKGDIPEGYSVSREKKERFSLILESASTNQTSMYLCASVSWGINIQYFGAGTRLSVL.

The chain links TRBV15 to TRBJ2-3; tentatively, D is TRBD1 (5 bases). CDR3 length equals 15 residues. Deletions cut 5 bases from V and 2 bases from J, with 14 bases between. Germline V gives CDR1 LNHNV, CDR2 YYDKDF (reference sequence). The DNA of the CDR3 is TGTGCCACCAGCGCCCACAGGAGCTCCACAGATACGCAGTATTTT. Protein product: CATSAHRSSTDTQYF.

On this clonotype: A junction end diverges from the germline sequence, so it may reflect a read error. CDR3 DNA: TGTGCCAGCAACCAAGGCCGGATTTCCTACGAGCAGTACTTC. Its translation: CASNQGRISYEQYF. The chain uses TRBV4-2 and TRBJ2-7; D is unclear. This CDR3 has 14 amino acids. Germline values: CDR1 LGHNA, CDR2 YNFKEQ.

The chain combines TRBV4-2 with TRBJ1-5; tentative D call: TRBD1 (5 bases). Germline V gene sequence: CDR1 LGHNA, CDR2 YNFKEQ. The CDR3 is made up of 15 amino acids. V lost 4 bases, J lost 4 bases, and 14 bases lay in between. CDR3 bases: TGTGCCAGCAGCCTACACTGGGACGTGAATCAGCCCCAGCATTTT. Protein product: CASSLHWDVNQPQHF.

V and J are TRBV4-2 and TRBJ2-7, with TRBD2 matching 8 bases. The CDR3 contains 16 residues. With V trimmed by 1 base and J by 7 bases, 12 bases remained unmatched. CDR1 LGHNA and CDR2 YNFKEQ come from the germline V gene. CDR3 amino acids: CASSQAPGTSRLEQYF. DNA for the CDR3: TGTGCCAGCAGCCAAGCTCCGGGGACTAGTCGTCTGGAGCAGTACTTC.

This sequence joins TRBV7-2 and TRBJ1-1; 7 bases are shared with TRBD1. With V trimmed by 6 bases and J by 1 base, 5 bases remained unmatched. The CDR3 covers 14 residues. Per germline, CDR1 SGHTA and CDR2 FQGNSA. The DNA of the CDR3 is TGTGCCAGCAGGTTGGGACAGACGAACACTGAAGCTTTCTTT. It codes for CASRLGQTNTEAFF. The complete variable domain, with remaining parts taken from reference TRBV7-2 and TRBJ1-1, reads GAGVSQSPSNKVTEKGKDVELRCDPISGHTALYWYRQSLGQGLEFLIYFQGNSAPDKSGLPSDRFSAERTGGSVSTLTIQRTQQEDSAVYLCASRLGQTNTEAFFGQGTRLTVV.

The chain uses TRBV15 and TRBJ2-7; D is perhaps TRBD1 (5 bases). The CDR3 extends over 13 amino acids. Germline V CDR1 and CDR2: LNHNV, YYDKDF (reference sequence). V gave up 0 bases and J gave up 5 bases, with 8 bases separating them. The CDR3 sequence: CATSRDKGHEQYF. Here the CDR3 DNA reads TGTGCCACCAGCAGAGATAAGGGGCACGAGCAGTACTTC.

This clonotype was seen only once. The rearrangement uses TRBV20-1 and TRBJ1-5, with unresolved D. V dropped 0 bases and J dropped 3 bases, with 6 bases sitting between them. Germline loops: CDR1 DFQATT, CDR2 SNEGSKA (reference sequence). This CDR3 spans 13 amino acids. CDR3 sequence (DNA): TGCAGTGCTAGAGATCCCGCCAATCAGCCCCAGCATTTT. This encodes CSARDPANQPQHF.

The CDR3 sequence is CASSPLAGYNEQFF. CDR3 nucleotide sequence: TGTGCCAGCAGCCCCCTAGCGGGATACAATGAGCAGTTCTTC. J is TRBJ2-1 and V is TRBV5-6; 9 bases are shared with TRBD2. With 4 bases clipped from V and 4 bases from J, the junction kept 3 bases outside the gene matches. CDR3 size: 14 residues. Germline lookup yields CDR1 SGHDT and CDR2 YYEEEE.

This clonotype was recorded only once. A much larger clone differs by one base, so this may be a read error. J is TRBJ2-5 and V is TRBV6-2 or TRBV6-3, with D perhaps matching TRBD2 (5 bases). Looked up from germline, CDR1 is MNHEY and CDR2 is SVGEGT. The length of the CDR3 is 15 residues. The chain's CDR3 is CASSPGRTLKEAQYF. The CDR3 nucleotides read TGTGCCAGCAGTCCCGGACGGACTCTAAAAGAGGCCCAGTACTTC.

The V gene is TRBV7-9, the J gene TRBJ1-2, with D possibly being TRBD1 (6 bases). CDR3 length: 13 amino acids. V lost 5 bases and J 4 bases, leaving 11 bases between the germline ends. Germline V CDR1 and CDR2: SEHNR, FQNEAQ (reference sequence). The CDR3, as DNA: TGTGCCAGCAGCCAAGGGGGGCCCTATGGCTACACCTTC. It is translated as CASSQGGPYGYTF. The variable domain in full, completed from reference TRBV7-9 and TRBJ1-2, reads DTGVSQNPRHKITKRGQNVTFRCDPISEHNRLYWYRQTLGQGPEFLTYFQNEAQLEKSRLLSDRFSAERPKGSFSTLEIQRTEQGDSAMYLCASSQGGPYGYTFGSGTRLTVV.

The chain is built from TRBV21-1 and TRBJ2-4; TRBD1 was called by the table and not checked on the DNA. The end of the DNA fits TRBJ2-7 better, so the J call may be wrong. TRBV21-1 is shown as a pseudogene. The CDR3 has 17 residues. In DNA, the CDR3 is TGTGCCAGCAGCCCCCCGGAGAGGACATCTCACACCTACGAGCAGTACTTC. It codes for CASSPPERTSHTYEQYF.

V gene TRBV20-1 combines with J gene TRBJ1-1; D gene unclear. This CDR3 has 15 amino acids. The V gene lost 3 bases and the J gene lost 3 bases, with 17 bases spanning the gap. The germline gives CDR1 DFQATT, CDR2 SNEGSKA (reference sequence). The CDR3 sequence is CSARPSPNSYTEAFF. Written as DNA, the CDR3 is TGCAGTGCTAGGCCGTCGCCCAACAGCTACACTGAAGCTTTCTTT.

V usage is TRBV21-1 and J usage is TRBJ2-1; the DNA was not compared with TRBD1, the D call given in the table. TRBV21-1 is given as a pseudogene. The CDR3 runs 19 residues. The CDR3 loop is CASPETGVSRRPYYNEQFF. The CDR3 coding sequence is TGTGCCAGCCCAGAGACAGGGGTATCGAGGAGGCCCTACTACAATGAGCAGTTCTTC.

The CDR3 DNA follows: TGTGCCACCAGTGACGTGTCGAGCAATCAGCCCCAGCATTTT. Translating gives CATSDVSSNQPQHF. The chain uses TRBV24-1 and TRBJ1-5, with D hard to call. This CDR3 comprises 14 residues. The germline V gene encodes CDR1 KGHDR and CDR2 SFDVKD. The V gene lost 4 bases and the J gene lost 1 base, with 7 bases spanning the gap.

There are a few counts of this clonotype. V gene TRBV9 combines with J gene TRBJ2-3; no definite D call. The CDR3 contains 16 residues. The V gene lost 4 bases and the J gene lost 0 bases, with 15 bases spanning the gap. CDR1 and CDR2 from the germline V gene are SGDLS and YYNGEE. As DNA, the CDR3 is TGTGCCAGCAGCCCAAGAGGACCGACTAGCACAGATACGCAGTATTTT. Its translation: CASSPRGPTSTDTQYF.

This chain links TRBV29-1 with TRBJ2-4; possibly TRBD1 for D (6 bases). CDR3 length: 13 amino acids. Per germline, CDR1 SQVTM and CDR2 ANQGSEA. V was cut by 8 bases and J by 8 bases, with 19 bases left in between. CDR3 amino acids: CSSIAQGTDIQYF. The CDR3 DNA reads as TGCAGCAGCATAGCACAGGGTACGGACATTCAGTACTTC. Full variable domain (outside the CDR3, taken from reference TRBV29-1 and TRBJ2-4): SAVISQKPSRDICQRGTSLTIQCQVDSQVTMMFWYRQQPGQSLTLIATANQGSEATYESGFVIDKFPISRPNLTFSTLTVSNMSPEDSSIYLCSSIAQGTDIQYFGAGTRLSVL.

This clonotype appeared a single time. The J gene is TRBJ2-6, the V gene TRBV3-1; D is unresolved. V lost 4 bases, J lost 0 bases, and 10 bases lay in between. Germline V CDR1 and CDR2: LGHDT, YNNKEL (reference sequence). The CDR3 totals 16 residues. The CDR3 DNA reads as TGTGCCAGCAGCCGGGCCCTTCCCTCTGGGGCCAACGTCCTGACTTTC. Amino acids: CASSRALPSGANVLTF.

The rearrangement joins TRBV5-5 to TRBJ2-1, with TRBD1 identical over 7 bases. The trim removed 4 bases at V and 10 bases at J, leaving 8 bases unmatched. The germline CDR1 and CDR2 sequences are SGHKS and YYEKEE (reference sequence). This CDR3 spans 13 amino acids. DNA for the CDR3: TGTGCCAGCAGCCTAGAAGGGGGCCGGGAGCAGTTCTTC. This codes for CASSLEGGREQFF.

In DNA, the CDR3 is TGCGCCAGCAGCTTGGGCCAGGGGGGACAAGAGACCCAGTACTTC. This codes for CASSLGQGGQETQYF. V usage is TRBV5-1 and J usage is TRBJ2-5; TRBD1 is a possible D gene (7 bases). This CDR3 spans 15 amino acids. Germline lookup yields CDR1 SGHRS and CDR2 YFSETQ. Trimming pared 0 bases from V and 2 bases from J, leaving 11 bases between.